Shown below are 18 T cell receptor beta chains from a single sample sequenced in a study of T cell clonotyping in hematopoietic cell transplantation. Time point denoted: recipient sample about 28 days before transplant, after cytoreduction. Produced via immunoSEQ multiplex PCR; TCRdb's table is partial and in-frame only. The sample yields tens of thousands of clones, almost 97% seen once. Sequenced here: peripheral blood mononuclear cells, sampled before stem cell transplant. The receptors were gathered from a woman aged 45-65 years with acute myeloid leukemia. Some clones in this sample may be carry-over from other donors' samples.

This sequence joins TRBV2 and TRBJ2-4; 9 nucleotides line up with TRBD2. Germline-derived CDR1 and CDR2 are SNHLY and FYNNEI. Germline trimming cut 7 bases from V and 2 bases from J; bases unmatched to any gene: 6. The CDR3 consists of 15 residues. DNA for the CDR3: TGTGCCAGCACTAGCGGGGTGGGGTCCAAAAACATTCAGTACTTC. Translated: CASTSGVGSKNIQYF.

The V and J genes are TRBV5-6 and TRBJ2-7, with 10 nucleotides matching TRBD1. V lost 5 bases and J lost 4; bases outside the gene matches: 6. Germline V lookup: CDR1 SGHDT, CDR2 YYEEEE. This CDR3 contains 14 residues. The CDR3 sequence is CASRQTGGYYEQYF. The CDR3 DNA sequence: TGTGCCAGCAGGCAGACAGGGGGCTATTACGAGCAGTACTTC.

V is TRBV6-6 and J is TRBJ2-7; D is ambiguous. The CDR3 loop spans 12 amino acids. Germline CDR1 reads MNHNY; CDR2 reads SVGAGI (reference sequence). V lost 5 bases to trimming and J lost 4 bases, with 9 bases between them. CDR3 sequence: CASSQDGYEQYF. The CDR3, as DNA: TGTGCCAGCAGTCAGGACGGATACGAGCAGTACTTC.

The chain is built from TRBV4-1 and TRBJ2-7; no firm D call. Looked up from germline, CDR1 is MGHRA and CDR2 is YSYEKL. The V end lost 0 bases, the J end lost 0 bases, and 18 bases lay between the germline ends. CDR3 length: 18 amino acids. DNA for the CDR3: TGCGCCAGCAGCCAAGAAGTAAATATAGGACGGCCCTCCTACGAGCAGTACTTC. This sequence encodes CASSQEVNIGRPSYEQYF.

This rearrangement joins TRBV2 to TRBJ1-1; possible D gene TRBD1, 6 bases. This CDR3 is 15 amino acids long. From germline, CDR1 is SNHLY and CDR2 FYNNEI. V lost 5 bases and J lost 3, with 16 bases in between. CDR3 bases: TGTGCCAGCAGTATTTCCAGGGGAGGTGACACTGAAGCTTTCTTT. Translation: CASSISRGGDTEAFF.

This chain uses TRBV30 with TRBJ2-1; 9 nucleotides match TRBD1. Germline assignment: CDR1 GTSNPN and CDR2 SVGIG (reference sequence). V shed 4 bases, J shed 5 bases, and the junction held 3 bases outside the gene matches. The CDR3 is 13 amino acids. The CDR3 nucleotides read TGTGCCTGGAACAGGGGGCTTAACAATGAGCAGTTCTTC. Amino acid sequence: CAWNRGLNNEQFF.

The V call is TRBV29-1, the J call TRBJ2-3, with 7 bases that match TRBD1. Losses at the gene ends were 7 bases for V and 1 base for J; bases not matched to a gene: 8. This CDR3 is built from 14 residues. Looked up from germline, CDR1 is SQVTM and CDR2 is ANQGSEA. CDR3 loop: CSGRNRGGTDTQYF. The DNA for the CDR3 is TGCAGCGGCCGTAACAGGGGTGGCACAGATACGCAGTATTTT.

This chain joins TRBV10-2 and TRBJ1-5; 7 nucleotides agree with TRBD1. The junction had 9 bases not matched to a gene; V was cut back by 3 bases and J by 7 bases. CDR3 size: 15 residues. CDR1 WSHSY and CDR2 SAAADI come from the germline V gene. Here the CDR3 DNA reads TGCGCCAGCAGTGAACACTCGACAGGGATCCAGCCCCAGCATTTT. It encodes CASSEHSTGIQPQHF.

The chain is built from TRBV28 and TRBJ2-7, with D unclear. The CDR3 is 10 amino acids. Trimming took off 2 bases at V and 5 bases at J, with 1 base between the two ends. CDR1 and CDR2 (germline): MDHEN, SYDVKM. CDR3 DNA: TGTGCCAGCAGTTTAAACGAGCAGTACTTC. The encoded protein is CASSLNEQYF. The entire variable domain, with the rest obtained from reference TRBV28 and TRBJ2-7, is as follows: DVKVTQSSRYLVKRTGEKVFLECVQDMDHENMFWYRQDPGLGLRLIYFSYDVKMKEKGDIPEGYSVSREKKERFSLILESASTNQTSMYLCASSLNEQYFGPGTRLTVT.

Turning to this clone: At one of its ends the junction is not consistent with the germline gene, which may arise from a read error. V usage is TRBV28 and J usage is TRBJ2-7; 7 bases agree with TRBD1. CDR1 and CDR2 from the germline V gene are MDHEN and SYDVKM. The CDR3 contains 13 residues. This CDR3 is CASSLKLTDRFMF. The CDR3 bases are TGTGCCAGCAGTTTGAAACTCACGGACAGGTTTATGTTT. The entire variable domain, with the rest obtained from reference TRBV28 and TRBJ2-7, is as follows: DVKVTQSSRYLVKRTGEKVFLECVQDMDHENMFWYRQDPGLGLRLIYFSYDVKMKEKGDIPEGYSVSREKKERFSLILESASTNQTSMYLCASSLKLTDRFMFGPGTRLTVT.

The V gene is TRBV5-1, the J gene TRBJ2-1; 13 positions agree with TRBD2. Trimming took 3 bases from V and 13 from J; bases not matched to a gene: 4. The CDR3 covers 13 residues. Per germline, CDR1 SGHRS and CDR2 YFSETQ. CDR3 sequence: CASSSGLAGAQFF. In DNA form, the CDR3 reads TGCGCCAGCAGCTCTGGACTAGCGGGGGCACAGTTCTTC.

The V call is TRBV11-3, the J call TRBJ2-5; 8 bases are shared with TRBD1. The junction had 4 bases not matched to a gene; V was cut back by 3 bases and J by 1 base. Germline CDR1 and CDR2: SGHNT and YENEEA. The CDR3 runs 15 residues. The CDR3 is CASSLGTGGQETQYF. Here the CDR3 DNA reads TGTGCCAGCAGCTTGGGGACAGGAGGCCAAGAGACCCAGTACTTC.

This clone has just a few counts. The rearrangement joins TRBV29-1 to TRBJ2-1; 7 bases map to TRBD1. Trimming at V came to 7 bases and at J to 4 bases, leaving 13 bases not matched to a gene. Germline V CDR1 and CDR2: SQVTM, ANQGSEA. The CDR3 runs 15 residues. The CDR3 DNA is TGCAGCGCCGACAGGGTGTCCAGTTCATACAATGAGCAGTTCTTC. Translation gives CSADRVSSSYNEQFF.

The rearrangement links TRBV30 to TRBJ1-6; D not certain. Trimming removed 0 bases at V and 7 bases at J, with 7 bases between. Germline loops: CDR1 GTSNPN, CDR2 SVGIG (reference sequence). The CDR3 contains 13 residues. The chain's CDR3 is CAWSVMGNSPLHF. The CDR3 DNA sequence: TGTGCCTGGAGTGTGATGGGGAATTCACCCCTCCACTTT.

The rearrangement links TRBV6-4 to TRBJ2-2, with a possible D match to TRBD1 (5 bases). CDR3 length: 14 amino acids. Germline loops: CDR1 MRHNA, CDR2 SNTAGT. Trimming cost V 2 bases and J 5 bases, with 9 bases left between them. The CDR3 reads CASSDTGRTGELFF. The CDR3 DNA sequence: TGTGCCAGCAGTGACACAGGCCGAACCGGGGAGCTGTTTTTT.

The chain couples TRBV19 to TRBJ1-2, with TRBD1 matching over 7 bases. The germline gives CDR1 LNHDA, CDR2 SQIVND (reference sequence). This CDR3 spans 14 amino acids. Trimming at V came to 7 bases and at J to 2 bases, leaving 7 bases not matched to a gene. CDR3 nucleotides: TGTGCCAGTACCGGACAGGTCTCGAACTATGGCTACACCTTC. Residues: CASTGQVSNYGYTF.

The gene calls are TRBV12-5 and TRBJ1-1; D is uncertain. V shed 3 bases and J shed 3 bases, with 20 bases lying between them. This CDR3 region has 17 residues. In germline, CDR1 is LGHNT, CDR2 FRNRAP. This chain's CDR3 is CASGFFVDITVYTEAFF. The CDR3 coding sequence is TGTGCTAGTGGTTTTTTTGTTGACATAACAGTTTACACTGAAGCTTTCTTT.

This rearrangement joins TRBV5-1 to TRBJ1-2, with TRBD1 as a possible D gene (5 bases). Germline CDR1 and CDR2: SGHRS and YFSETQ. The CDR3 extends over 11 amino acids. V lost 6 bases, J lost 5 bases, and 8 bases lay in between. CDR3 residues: CASMGVYGYTF. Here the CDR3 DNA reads TGCGCCAGCATGGGGGTTTATGGCTACACCTTC.